What follows are 25 T cell receptor beta chains derived from one specimen sequenced in a study of blood T cell repertoires in COVID-19. Produced via immunoSEQ multiplex PCR; TCRdb's table is partial and in-frame only. The profile shows 350,000 to 450,000 clones, roughly 91% of them singletons. The specimen was PBMCs or T cells enriched from blood (not recorded which). All receptors derive from a woman between 25 and 40 years old who had recovered from COVID-19.

The V and J genes are TRBV19 and TRBJ1-2, with D perhaps TRBD1 (6 bases). The CDR3 extends over 17 amino acids. Trimming left V 3 bases short and J 6 bases short, with 23 bases between. Per germline, CDR1 LNHDA and CDR2 SQIVND (reference sequence). CDR3 DNA sequence: TGTGCCAGTAGTATGCGAACGGGCGGGGGGCGCAGGAATGGCTACACCTTC. Its translation: CASSMRTGGGRRNGYTF.

This sequence joins TRBV4-1 and TRBJ2-5; D possibly corresponds to TRBD2 (5 bases). CDR3 size: 15 residues. The ends were cut back, 2 bases at V and 3 bases at J, with 13 bases in the middle. Germline CDR1 reads MGHRA; CDR2 reads YSYEKL. CDR3 residues: CASSQPARAKETQYF. Here the CDR3 DNA reads TGCGCCAGCAGCCAACCCGCGAGGGCTAAAGAGACCCAGTACTTC.

The chain has TRBV30 and TRBJ1-2; the D gene is possibly TRBD1 (6 bases). Trimming removed 5 bases from V and 5 bases from J, with 27 bases in between. Germline lookup yields CDR1 GTSNPN and CDR2 SVGIG (reference sequence). The CDR3 length is 17 residues. The CDR3 DNA reads as TGTGCCTGGTCTTTCCAGGGGCCCCGACCCCAGATGTATGGCTACACCTTC. Residues: CAWSFQGPRPQMYGYTF.

This sequence joins TRBV14 and TRBJ2-2; TRBD1 agrees at 7 bases. The CDR3 loop spans 14 amino acids. The J segment lost 4 bases and the V segment lost 4 bases, leaving 3 bases of the junction unmatched. Germline-derived CDR1 and CDR2 are SGHDN and FVKESK. CDR3 nucleotides: TGTGCCAGCAGCCGAGACAGGGCCACCGGGGAGCTGTTTTTT. Encoded protein: CASSRDRATGELFF.

The chain combines TRBV6-2 or TRBV6-3 with TRBJ2-2, with 8 bases that match TRBD2. Looked up from germline, CDR1 is MNHEY and CDR2 is SVGEGT. This CDR3 spans 16 amino acids. Germline trimming cut 6 bases from V and 3 bases from J; bases unmatched to any gene: 9. The CDR3 here is CASSHPTSGYTGELFF. In nucleotides, the CDR3 is TGTGCCAGCAGCCATCCCACTAGCGGTTACACCGGGGAGCTGTTTTTT.

V gene TRBV4-1 combines with J gene TRBJ2-1; 10 bases line up with TRBD2. The CDR3 covers 17 residues. V was clipped by 3 bases and J by 2 bases; unmatched bases: 7. From germline, CDR1 is MGHRA and CDR2 YSYEKL. Here the CDR3 DNA reads TGCGCCAGCAGCCACCGGATAGCGGGGGGTCCCTACAATGAGCAGTTCTTC. Translation gives CASSHRIAGGPYNEQFF.

This chain uses TRBV30 with TRBJ1-4; 9 nucleotides match TRBD1. The junction had 5 bases not matched to a gene; V was cut back by 3 bases and J by 6 bases. This CDR3 has 14 amino acids. Germline assignment: CDR1 GTSNPN and CDR2 SVGIG (reference sequence). Written as DNA, the CDR3 is TGTGCCTGGAGGACCGGACAGGGGTATGAAAAACTGTTTTTT. As protein: CAWRTGQGYEKLFF.

The chain joins TRBV29-1 to TRBJ2-4, with 8 positions matching TRBD1. CDR1 is SQVTM, CDR2 ANQGSEA, per germline. The CDR3 runs 19 residues. V dropped 0 bases and J dropped 4; count of bases not matched to a gene: 17. The DNA of the CDR3 is TGCAGCGTTGAAGACGCTGGGGGCAGGGGGCTTTGGAGAAAAAACATTCAGTACTTC. Protein product: CSVEDAGGRGLWRKNIQYF. Combining the CDR3 with reference TRBV29-1 and TRBJ2-4 gives the whole variable domain SAVISQKPSRDICQRGTSLTIQCQVDSQVTMMFWYRQQPGQSLTLIATANQGSEATYESGFVIDKFPISRPNLTFSTLTVSNMSPEDSSIYLCSVEDAGGRGLWRKNIQYFGAGTRLSVL.

On this clone itself: This sample also contains other DNA sequences that code for the same CDR3. This chain joins TRBV30 and TRBJ1-1, with D possibly matching TRBD1 (5 bases). CDR1 is GTSNPN, CDR2 SVGIG, per germline (reference sequence). Trimming stripped 3 bases from V and 1 base from J, with 6 bases between. The CDR3 extends over 12 amino acids. The CDR3 protein is CAWSRENTEAFF. DNA of the CDR3: TGTGCCTGGAGCAGGGAGAACACTGAAGCTTTCTTT.

This chain uses TRBV15 with TRBJ2-1; TRBD1 matches 7 bases. J gave up 5 bases and V 0 bases, and 4 bases lay outside the gene matches. The CDR3 runs to 15 residues. CDR1 LNHNV and CDR2 YYDKDF come from the germline V gene (reference sequence). CDR3 nucleotide sequence: TGTGCCACCAGCAGAGATCCCGGGACAGACAATGAGCAGTTCTTC. This gives the protein CATSRDPGTDNEQFF.

The gene calls are TRBV19 and TRBJ1-2; TRBD1 might be the D (5 bases). There are 14 residues in the CDR3. V was pared by 6 bases and J by 5 bases, with 16 bases between. Germline V gene sequence: CDR1 LNHDA, CDR2 SQIVND (reference sequence). CDR3 in DNA: TGTGCCAGTAGCTACCAGACAGAGGAATATGGCTACACCTTC. Translation: CASSYQTEEYGYTF. The full variable domain, completed using reference TRBV19 and TRBJ1-2, is DGGITQSPKYLFRKEGQNVTLSCEQNLNHDAMYWYRQDPGQGLRLIYYSQIVNDFQKGDIAEGYSVSREKKESFPLTVTSAQKNPTAFYLCASSYQTEEYGYTFGSGTRLTVV.

The table lists this clone with a count of one. The chain carries TRBV19 and TRBJ1-2, with a possible D match to TRBD1 (6 bases). This CDR3 is built from 18 residues. The V end lost 3 bases, the J end lost 8 bases, and 28 bases lay between the germline ends. Germline values: CDR1 LNHDA, CDR2 SQIVND (reference sequence). The CDR3: CASSIRRLTGRFQGGYTF. The CDR3 bases are TGTGCCAGTAGTATCCGGCGTCTGACAGGAAGATTCCAGGGGGGCTACACCTTC.

The CDR3 loop is CASSVDPRGGSDEKLFF. CDR3 DNA sequence: TGTGCCAGCAGCGTAGACCCCCGGGGAGGGTCGGATGAAAAACTGTTTTTT. V and J are TRBV9 and TRBJ1-4; D is ambiguous. Trimming shortened V by 0 bases and J by 6 bases, and 18 bases separated the two germline ends. CDR3 size: 17 residues. Germline V gene data show CDR1 as SGDLS and CDR2 as YYNGEE.

Comment on this clone: This specimen includes other DNA sequences encoding the same CDR3. The chain uses TRBV20-1 and TRBJ2-7; 7 bases align to TRBD2. V lost 3 bases, J lost 3 bases, and 5 bases stayed unmatched. The CDR3 covers 13 residues. Looked up from germline, CDR1 is DFQATT and CDR2 is SNEGSKA (reference sequence). The CDR3 nucleotides are TGCAGTGCTAGTGCTAGCGGAGGCTACGAGCAGTACTTC. As protein: CSASASGGYEQYF.

The chain combines TRBV20-1 with TRBJ2-3; the D is unclear. CDR1 and CDR2 from the germline V gene are DFQATT and SNEGSKA (reference sequence). V lost 3 bases and J 3 bases, leaving 10 bases between the germline ends. The CDR3 is 13 amino acids. Here the CDR3 DNA reads TGCAGTGCTAGTTTCGGGTCTACAGATACGCAGTATTTT. It is translated as CSASFGSTDTQYF.

The V gene is TRBV24-1, the J gene TRBJ2-6; TRBD1 matches at 7 bases. Trimming at V came to 9 bases and at J to 2 bases, leaving 6 bases not matched to a gene. This CDR3 contains 15 residues. Germline assignment: CDR1 KGHDR and CDR2 SFDVKD. Here the CDR3 DNA reads TGTGCCACCTCGAGAGGGGGCCCTGGGGCCAACGTCCTGACTTTC. Its translation is CATSRGGPGANVLTF.

The chain is built from TRBV12-5 and TRBJ2-3; D is possibly TRBD1 (6 bases). Trimming took off 3 bases at V and 0 bases at J, with 19 bases between the two ends. Germline CDR1 is LGHNT and CDR2 is FRNRAP. The CDR3 has 18 amino acids. Written as DNA, the CDR3 is TGTGCTAGTGGTTTCGGACCAGAAGGGACACATAGCACAGATACGCAGTATTTT. It is translated as CASGFGPEGTHSTDTQYF.

Written as DNA, the CDR3 is TGTGCCAGCAGCTCGAGGGTGGACACCGGGGAGCTGTTTTTT. Its translation: CASSSRVDTGELFF. The J gene is TRBJ2-2, the V gene TRBV11-2, with a possible D match to TRBD2 (5 bases). The V gene's germline CDR1 is SGHAT and CDR2 FQNNGV. The CDR3 consists of 14 residues. Trimming cost V 4 bases and J 3 bases, with 9 bases left between them.

This clone was seen a few times. This rearrangement joins TRBV6-4 to TRBJ2-1, with a possible D match to TRBD2 (6 bases). The CDR3 is 14 amino acids. The germline CDR1 and CDR2 sequences are MRHNA and SNTAGT. V lost 3 bases, J lost 5 bases, and 11 bases lay in between. In nucleotides, the CDR3 is TGTGCCAGCAGTGAAGCTAGCGAGCACAATGAGCAGTTCTTC. It codes for CASSEASEHNEQFF.

The V and J genes are TRBV15 and TRBJ1-2, with D perhaps matching TRBD1 (5 bases). This CDR3 has 16 amino acids. Germline values: CDR1 LNHNV, CDR2 YYDKDF (reference sequence). Trimming left V 0 bases short and J 0 bases short, with 11 bases between. DNA for the CDR3: TGTGCCACCAGCAGAGATCTGGAGACAGCTAACTATGGCTACACCTTC. This sequence encodes CATSRDLETANYGYTF.

With regard to this clone: Other DNA sequences in this sample translate to the same CDR3. This chain links TRBV19 with TRBJ1-5, with 7 bases aligning to TRBD1. The germline V gene encodes CDR1 LNHDA and CDR2 SQIVND (reference sequence). The J segment lost 7 bases and the V segment lost 6 bases, leaving 6 bases of the junction unmatched. CDR3 length: 13 residues. CDR3 in amino acids: CASSSDRDQPQHF. The CDR3 region has the DNA TGTGCCAGTAGCAGCGACAGGGACCAGCCCCAGCATTTT.

The table lists this clone with a count of one. The rearrangement links TRBV19 to TRBJ1-2, with D maybe TRBD1 (5 bases). CDR3 length: 13 residues. Germline V lookup: CDR1 LNHDA, CDR2 SQIVND (reference sequence). The V gene lost 7 bases and the J gene lost 3 bases, with 12 bases spanning the gap. Here the CDR3 reads CASNRSSHYGYTF. CDR3 nucleotides: TGTGCCAGTAACAGGAGCAGCCACTATGGCTACACCTTC.

In the case of this clone: Other DNA sequences in the sample encode the same CDR3. The genes are TRBV7-2 and TRBJ2-1; D possibly corresponds to TRBD2 (5 bases). The CDR3 is 15 amino acids. Germline CDR1 and CDR2: SGHTA and FQGNSA. Trimming removed 2 bases at V and 0 bases at J, with 8 bases between. In DNA form, the CDR3 reads TGTGCCAGCAGCTTATCGGGGAGCTCCTACAATGAGCAGTTCTTC. It translates to CASSLSGSSYNEQFF. Full variable domain (missing parts from reference TRBV7-2 and TRBJ2-1): GAGVSQSPSNKVTEKGKDVELRCDPISGHTALYWYRQSLGQGLEFLIYFQGNSAPDKSGLPSDRFSAERTGGSVSTLTIQRTQQEDSAVYLCASSLSGSSYNEQFFGPGTRLTVL.

The CDR3 loop reads CASGLGRTSTDTQYF. The CDR3 nucleotides are TGTGCTAGTGGTTTGGGACGGACTAGCACAGATACGCAGTATTTT. V is TRBV12-5 and J is TRBJ2-3; tentatively, D is TRBD2 (5 bases). V lost 1 base, J lost 0 bases, and 8 bases lay in between. Looked up from germline, CDR1 is LGHNT and CDR2 is FRNRAP. CDR3 size: 15 residues. Complete variable domain (other parts from reference TRBV12-5 and TRBJ2-3): DARVTQTPRHKVTEMGQEVTMRCQPILGHNTVFWYRQTMMQGLELLAYFRNRAPLDDSGMPKDRFSAEMPDATLATLKIQPSEPRDSAVYFCASGLGRTSTDTQYFGPGTRLTVL.

This sequence joins TRBV29-1 and TRBJ2-7, with 7 positions matching TRBD1. CDR3 length equals 14 residues. Trimming at V came to 7 bases and at J to 7 bases, leaving 16 bases not matched to a gene. CDR1 is SQVTM, CDR2 ANQGSEA, per germline. The DNA for the CDR3 is TGCAGCGCGAGGGCCGGGACAGAGCGTAAAGAGCAGTACTTC. This encodes CSARAGTERKEQYF.